A single sample is the source of the 5 T cell receptor beta chains below, sequenced in a study of identical twins. TCRdb re-derived calls from the 5' RACE reads in MiXCR, one entry per CDR3 protein. The sample carries hundreds of thousands of distinct CDR3 sequences, about a tenth recorded once. What was sequenced was memory (CD45RO+) T cells sorted from blood. All receptors come from a woman aged 18 to 35 in good health.

This clonotype was detected only a few times. This chain links TRBV5-6 with TRBJ2-1; 8 bases line up with TRBD1. Germline trimming cut 4 bases from V and 8 bases from J; bases unmatched to any gene: 5. CDR1 is SGHDT and CDR2 is YYEEEE in the germline V gene. The CDR3 has 13 amino acids. CDR3 loop: CASSDGQGYEQFF. CDR3 coding DNA: TGTGCCAGCAGCGATGGACAGGGCTATGAGCAGTTCTTC.

The chain recombines TRBV20-1 with TRBJ2-3, with D uncertain. CDR1 DFQATT and CDR2 SNEGSKA come from the germline V gene (reference sequence). This CDR3 spans 12 amino acids. V lost 3 bases and J 4 bases, leaving 8 bases between the germline ends. The DNA of the CDR3 is TGCAGTGCTAGTGGTTGGTCAGATACGCAGTATTTT. It is translated as CSASGWSDTQYF.

This clonotype appeared many times. J is TRBJ2-3 and V is TRBV10-3, with 7 bases identical to TRBD1. Unmatched junction bases numbered 2, after V lost 8 bases and J lost 0 bases. Per the germline V gene, CDR1 is ENHRY and CDR2 is SYGVKD. This CDR3 is 13 amino acids long. CDR3 in amino acids: CAIVDRSTDTQYF. CDR3 nucleotide sequence: TGTGCCATCGTGGACAGGAGCACAGATACGCAGTATTTT.

This clonotype was found a few times. The rearrangement joins TRBV5-4 to TRBJ1-3; D is possibly TRBD1 (6 bases). Trimming left V 4 bases short and J 4 bases short, with 15 bases between. Germline CDR1 reads SGHNT; CDR2 reads YYREEE (reference sequence). This CDR3 contains 15 residues. The CDR3 loop is CASSLAGTQGNTIYF. The DNA for the CDR3 is TGTGCCAGCAGCCTCGCCGGGACACAGGGAAACACCATATATTTT.

The chain couples TRBV7-9 to TRBJ2-7, with TRBD2 identical over 10 bases. Trimming removed 8 bases from V and 2 bases from J; junction bases left unmatched: 3. This CDR3 contains 13 residues. CDR1 and CDR2 (germline): SEHNR, FQNEAQ (reference sequence). DNA for the CDR3: TGTGCCAGCTGTACTAGCGGGACCTACGAGCAGTACTTC. It specifies CASCTSGTYEQYF.